The 11 T cell receptor beta chains below all came from one sample that was sequenced in a study of tumor and adjacent non-tumor tissue in lung cancer. The library came from three nested PCR rounds adapted from ARM-PCR protocols. TCRdb re-called the multiplex PCR reads through MiXCR, storing one row per CDR3 protein. This table has 90,000 to 130,000 distinct CDR3 sequences, roughly 84% appearing once. RNA was extracted from bulk tissue without any cell sorting. The sequencing input was lung tumor tissue. The receptors derive from a man aged 65 to 79 with non-small cell lung cancer.

Concerning this clonotype: One end of the junction varies from germline; a read error may be responsible. This chain uses TRBV19 with TRBJ1-1; D uncertain. Germline-derived CDR1 and CDR2 are LNHDA and SQIVND (reference sequence). The CDR3 extends over 16 amino acids. CDR3 in DNA: TGTACCAGTAGTATCCATGGGGTTCTGACGAACACTGAAGCTTTATTT. Its translation: CTSSIHGVLTNTEALF.

This clonotype appeared once. The conserved final phenylalanine or tryptophan is absent from the CDR3, which likely points to a read error. This sequence joins TRBV6-2 or TRBV6-3 and TRBJ2-7; no firm D call. Germline values: CDR1 MNHEY, CDR2 SVGEGT. The CDR3 covers 13 residues. CDR3 bases: TGTGCGAGCAGAAAAGGAAGCTCCTACGAGCAGTACTCC. This codes for CASRKGSSYEQYS.

There are a few counts of this clonotype. DNA of the CDR3: TGTACCAACAGTTTTCGTGACACACAGAAAGCTTTCTTT. This codes for CTNSFRDTQKAFF. The V call is TRBV12-3 or TRBV12-4, the J call TRBJ1-1, with D unresolved. CDR3 length: 13 amino acids.

Of note for this clonotype: The germline gene is not matched at one end of the junction; a read error may be the cause. This sequence joins TRBV10-1 and TRBJ1-2, with D possibly being TRBD1 (6 bases). The germline V gene has CDR1 WNHNN and CDR2 SYGVQD (reference sequence). The CDR3 has 15 amino acids. For the CDR3, the DNA is TGCGCCAACAGTGAGTCGACAGGCCGAGCCTATGGCTACACCTTC. It encodes CANSESTGRAYGYTF.

In the case of this clonotype: The germline gene is not matched at one end of the junction; a read error may be the cause. The chain uses TRBV10-1 and TRBJ2-1, with 15 positions matching TRBD2. CDR3 length: 18 amino acids. Germline values: CDR1 WNHNN, CDR2 SYGVQD (reference sequence). The CDR3 DNA follows: TGCGCCAGCAGTGCGGGACTAGCGGGGGGAAACTCCTACAATGAGCAGTTTTTC. The encoded protein is CASSAGLAGGNSYNEQFF.

With regard to this clonotype: Mismatch with germline at one junction end may stem from a read error. The V and J genes are TRBV20-1 and TRBJ2-1, with TRBD2 matching over 12 bases. The germline V gene has CDR1 DFQATT and CDR2 SNEGSKA (reference sequence). This CDR3 is built from 15 residues. CDR3 sequence: CSATYRLAGDNEQFF. CDR3 sequence (DNA): TGCAGCGCTACCTACCGACTAGCGGGAGACAATGAGCAGTTCTTC.

The chain links TRBV29-1 to TRBJ2-3; D is perhaps TRBD2 (5 bases). Germline V gene lookup returns CDR1 SQVTM and CDR2 ANQGSEA. The CDR3 has 14 residues. V was clipped by 7 bases and J by 12 bases, with 26 bases between them. The CDR3 spells CSAEGNGSTDIQYF. CDR3 nucleotides: TGCAGCGCTGAGGGTAATGGGAGCACAGATATACAGTATTTT.

This clonotype was detected once. One end of the junction is discordant with germline, which a read error may explain. V and J are TRBV6-5 and TRBJ1-1; D call uncertain. This CDR3 is built from 19 residues. CDR1 and CDR2 (germline): MNHEY, SVGAGI. The CDR3 reads CASSYHSRVPSSAITEALF. CDR3 coding DNA: TGTGCCAGCAGTTACCACTCGAGGGTACCCTCTTCCGCGATCACTGAAGCTCTCTTT.

About this clonotype itself: One end of the junction varies from germline; a read error may be responsible. The chain couples TRBV12-3 or TRBV12-4 to TRBJ2-5, with TRBD2 matching 10 bases. CDR3 size: 20 residues. CDR3 nucleotides: TGTGCCAGCAGAAAAAGCGACCACCTGACTAGCGGGCATCCCCAGGAGACCCAATACTTC. Protein: CASRKSDHLTSGHPQETQYF.

On this clonotype itself: The junction does not match germline at one end; this may be a read error. The chain carries TRBV4-1 and TRBJ1-5; D might be TRBD1 (6 bases). The CDR3 covers 16 residues. CDR1 and CDR2 from the germline V gene are MGHRA and YSYEKL. The CDR3: CASSPTDSLSNQPQHF. The DNA for the CDR3 is TGTGCCAGCAGCCCAACGGACAGCCTTAGCAATCAGCCCCAGCATTTT.

With respect to this clonotype: This CDR3 fails to terminate in the conserved phenylalanine or tryptophan, so it likely reflects a read error. The J gene is TRBJ2-7, the V gene TRBV6-6; possible D gene TRBD1, 6 bases. The CDR3 extends over 16 amino acids. Germline V gene lookup returns CDR1 MNHNY and CDR2 SVGAGI (reference sequence). The V end was cut by 2 bases, the J end by 6 bases, with 20 bases between. The CDR3 here is CASSYSSLTGILEQYI. The CDR3 coding sequence is TGTGCCAGCAGTTACAGTTCGTTGACAGGAATCCTCGAGCAGTACATC.